The next 17 T cell receptor beta chains were all read from a single sample in a study of neurological immune-mediated disorders. Indicated time point: longitudinal time-point 1 (baseline). One entry per CDR3 protein results from TCRdb running MiXCR on the 5' RACE reads. Of 50,000 to 70,000 distinct CDR3 sequences in the sample, around 10% are singletons; the top ten hold more than 6.5%. Specimen: PBMCs. The receptor source for this set is a male donor with HTLV-1-associated myelopathy (HAM/TSP).

Many counts were recorded for this clonotype. This chain links TRBV7-2 with TRBJ2-1; TRBD2 aligns across 13 bases. The CDR3 covers 16 residues. V shed 5 bases and J 4 bases; nucleotides not matched to a gene: 5. The germline CDR1 and CDR2 sequences are SGHTA and FQGNSA. This CDR3 is CASSPTSGGHYNEQFF. The CDR3 DNA is TGTGCCAGCAGCCCGACTAGCGGGGGGCATTACAATGAGCAGTTCTTC.

In its sample, this clonotype was seen many times. The rearrangement uses TRBV29-1 and TRBJ2-7; D unclear. Germline V gene lookup returns CDR1 SQVTM and CDR2 ANQGSEA. Trimming left V 0 bases short and J 3 bases short, with 15 bases between. The CDR3 runs 15 residues. CDR3 sequence (DNA): TGCAGCGTTGAAGATCCATCCAGTCCTGGCTACGAGCAGTACTTC. This translates into CSVEDPSSPGYEQYF.

This clonotype was detected ten times or more. This chain joins TRBV28 and TRBJ2-5, with 9 bases fitting TRBD1. Germline-derived CDR1 and CDR2 are MDHEN and SYDVKM. V was pared by 5 bases and J by 3 bases, with 7 bases of the junction left unmatched. The CDR3 runs 15 residues. DNA of the CDR3: TGTGCCAGCAGTCTCCCCTGGACAGGGGAAGAGACCCAGTACTTC. Translating it yields CASSLPWTGEETQYF. Using reference TRBV28 and TRBJ2-5 for the parts outside the CDR3, the full variable domain is DVKVTQSSRYLVKRTGEKVFLECVQDMDHENMFWYRQDPGLGLRLIYFSYDVKMKEKGDIPEGYSVSREKKERFSLILESASTNQTSMYLCASSLPWTGEETQYFGPGTRLLVL.

This clonotype was seen ten or more times. V usage is TRBV20-1 and J usage is TRBJ2-1; TRBD2 might be the D (5 bases). The CDR3 totals 13 residues. V lost 3 bases and J 5 bases, leaving 11 bases between the germline ends. CDR1 is DFQATT and CDR2 is SNEGSKA in the germline V gene (reference sequence). CDR3 in DNA: TGCAGTGCTAGGAGATTCGGGGACAATGAGCAGTTCTTC. Translated, it gives CSARRFGDNEQFF.

The DNA of the CDR3 is TGCGCCAGCAGCTCTCTAGCGGGGGGCTTCTACAATGAGCAGTTCTTC. Protein product: CASSSLAGGFYNEQFF. V gene TRBV5-1 combines with J gene TRBJ2-1, with 11 positions matching TRBD2. The V and J ends lost 3 bases and 3 bases, in that order; junction bases with no gene match: 5. CDR1 is SGHRS, CDR2 YFSETQ, per germline. The CDR3 is 16 amino acids.

This clonotype has just a few counts. The chain employs TRBV20-1 and TRBJ1-1; possible D gene TRBD1, 6 bases. Germline V CDR1 and CDR2: DFQATT, SNEGSKA (reference sequence). V lost 0 bases and J 3 bases, leaving 11 bases between the germline ends. The length of the CDR3 is 14 residues. CDR3 DNA sequence: TGCAGTGCTAGAGATCCGAGGGGGTACACTGAAGCTTTCTTT. This sequence encodes CSARDPRGYTEAFF.

This clonotype was counted ten times or more. V gene TRBV20-1 combines with J gene TRBJ2-1; 11 nucleotides line up with TRBD2. CDR3 length: 15 residues. The junction had 11 bases not matched to a gene; V was cut back by 1 base and J by 12 bases. The germline CDR1 and CDR2 sequences are DFQATT and SNEGSKA (reference sequence). The CDR3 loop reads CSARATSGGRFWQFF. DNA of the CDR3: TGCAGTGCTAGAGCCACTAGCGGGGGCCGGTTTTGGCAGTTCTTC.

Only a few counts were recorded for this clonotype. The chain carries TRBV9 and TRBJ2-2; weak D call: TRBD2 (6 bases). The V end lost 0 bases, the J end lost 5 bases, and 20 bases lay between the germline ends. The CDR3 contains 18 residues. Germline V CDR1 and CDR2: SGDLS, YYNGEE. The CDR3 sequence: CASSVATGDLGVTGELFF. For the CDR3, the DNA is TGTGCCAGCAGCGTAGCTACGGGGGACCTAGGGGTAACCGGGGAGCTGTTTTTT.

Many counts were recorded for this clonotype. The chain carries TRBV11-2 and TRBJ1-2; tentatively, D is TRBD1 (6 bases). The V end lost 3 bases, the J end lost 7 bases, and 12 bases lay between the germline ends. Germline V gene data show CDR1 as SGHAT and CDR2 as FQNNGV. This CDR3 region has 13 residues. The DNA of the CDR3 is TGTGCCAGCAGCTTCCCAGGGGTGGGTGGCTACACCTTC. As protein: CASSFPGVGGYTF. The full variable domain, completed using reference TRBV11-2 and TRBJ1-2, is EAGVAQSPRYKIIEKRQSVAFWCNPISGHATLYWYQQILGQGPKLLIQFQNNGVVDDSQLPKDRFSAERLKGVDSTLKIQPAKLEDSAVYLCASSFPGVGGYTFGSGTRLTVV.

This chain links TRBV12-3 or TRBV12-4 with TRBJ2-7; no firm D call. Trimming left V 8 bases short and J 7 bases short, with 21 bases between. The CDR3 length is 14 residues. The CDR3 region is CASLWGLIGVEQYF. CDR3 in DNA: TGTGCCAGCTTATGGGGTCTTATAGGTGTGGAGCAGTACTTC.

This clonotype was recorded at least ten times. The chain employs TRBV20-1 and TRBJ2-1; a possible D gene is TRBD1 (6 bases). There are 12 residues in the CDR3. V was cut by 0 bases and J by 13 bases, with 13 bases left in between. Per the germline V gene, CDR1 is DFQATT and CDR2 is SNEGSKA (reference sequence). The CDR3 here is CSARDSVGAQFF. Written as DNA, the CDR3 is TGCAGTGCTAGAGATTCCGTGGGGGCCCAGTTCTTC.

This clonotype was recorded many times. The V call is TRBV10-3, the J call TRBJ2-3; 10 nucleotides match TRBD2. There are 15 residues in the CDR3. J lost 4 bases, V lost 5 bases, and 6 bases had no gene match. CDR1 and CDR2 (germline): ENHRY, SYGVKD. DNA of the CDR3: TGTGCCATCAGTTACGGGACTAGCGAATCAGATACGCAGTATTTT. Its protein product is CAISYGTSESDTQYF.

The V and J genes are TRBV20-1 and TRBJ2-1, with TRBD2 matching 7 bases. Per the germline V gene, CDR1 is DFQATT and CDR2 is SNEGSKA (reference sequence). J gave up 0 bases and V 2 bases, and 1 base lay outside the gene matches. CDR3 length: 14 amino acids. CDR3 nucleotides: TGCAGTGCTAGAACGGGGGGCTCCTACAATGAGCAGTTCTTC. Translation: CSARTGGSYNEQFF.

In its sample, this clonotype is medium-sized. The CDR3 loop reads CASSQDTGFGDTEAFF. The CDR3 DNA reads TGCGCCAGCAGCCAAGACACAGGGTTTGGAGACACTGAAGCTTTCTTT. The genes are TRBV4-1 and TRBJ1-1, with D perhaps TRBD1 (6 bases). CDR1 MGHRA and CDR2 YSYEKL come from the germline V gene. The CDR3 runs to 16 residues. Trimming pared 0 bases from V and 3 bases from J, leaving 14 bases between.

This clonotype was picked up many times. This chain uses TRBV20-1 with TRBJ2-1; 11 bases align to TRBD2. Germline V gene sequence: CDR1 DFQATT, CDR2 SNEGSKA (reference sequence). Trimming took 3 bases from V and 7 from J; bases not matched to a gene: 14. The CDR3 contains 17 residues. CDR3 coding DNA: TGCAGTGCTAGGACCCAGGGTAGCGGGGGGGCGTGGAATGAGCAGTTCTTC. Translation gives CSARTQGSGGAWNEQFF.

The chain combines TRBV7-2 with TRBJ2-1; TRBD2 agrees at 10 bases. Germline trimming cut 3 bases from V and 6 bases from J; bases unmatched to any gene: 5. The CDR3 is 15 amino acids. Looked up from germline, CDR1 is SGHTA and CDR2 is FQGNSA. The CDR3 loop reads CASSFPSGGGNEQFF. CDR3 sequence (DNA): TGTGCCAGCAGCTTCCCTAGCGGGGGAGGCAATGAGCAGTTCTTC.

A note on this clonotype: Its ends do not fully match the called genes, so a read error is possible. This chain uses TRBV20-1 with TRBJ2-3; 8 nucleotides line up with TRBD1. Germline CDR1 reads DFQATT; CDR2 reads SNEGSKA (reference sequence). CDR3 length equals 14 residues. CDR3 sequence reads: CSASRGPSTDKQYF. DNA for the CDR3: TGCAGTGCTAGCAGGGGGCCCAGCACAGATAAGCAGTATTTT.